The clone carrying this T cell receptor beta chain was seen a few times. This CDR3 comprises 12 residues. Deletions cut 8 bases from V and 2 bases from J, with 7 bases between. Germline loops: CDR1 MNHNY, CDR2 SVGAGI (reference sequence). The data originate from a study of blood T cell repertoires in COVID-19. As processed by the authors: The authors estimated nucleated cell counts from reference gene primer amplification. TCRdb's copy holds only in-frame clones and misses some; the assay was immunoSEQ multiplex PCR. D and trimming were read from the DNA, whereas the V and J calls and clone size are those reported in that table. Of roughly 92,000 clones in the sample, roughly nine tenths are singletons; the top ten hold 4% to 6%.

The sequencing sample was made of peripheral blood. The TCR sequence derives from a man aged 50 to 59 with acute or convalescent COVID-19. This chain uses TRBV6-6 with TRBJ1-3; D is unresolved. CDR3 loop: CASGPTGNTIYF. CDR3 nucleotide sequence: TGTGCCAGCGGGCCGACTGGAAACACCATATATTTT.